This T cell receptor (beta chain) originates from a study of a mutant IDH1 vaccine in newly diagnosed glioma. Study at large: Investigators started vaccination 4-6 weeks after radiotherapy alone, or with temozolomide cycles.

Note on this clone: The antigen remains undetermined.

With 3 bases removed from V and 3 bases from J, the gap between germline ends came to 13 bases. From germline, CDR1 is SGHRS and CDR2 YFSETQ. This CDR3 contains 14 residues. Generated by immunoSEQ multiplex PCR, the TCRdb table keeps only in-frame clones and is missing some. The sample has around 36,000 clones; roughly nine tenths are singletons. As to time point: week 5, during vaccination. It was 300 ug of mutant IDH1 20-mer peptide that made up each vaccine dose, given with topical imiquimod. Study-level points and caveats: Vaccine-induced immune responses were detected in roughly 92% of patients.

The sequence was obtained from a middle-aged man with glioma. The specimen comprised PBMCs, sampled from a glioma patient whose treatment included an IDH1 peptide vaccine. The chain combines TRBV5-1 with TRBJ2-7; weak D call: TRBD2 (6 bases). DNA of the CDR3: TGCGCCAGCAGCTCGGCCGGCGGGGACTACGAGCAGTACTTC. Protein sequence: CASSSAGGDYEQYF.